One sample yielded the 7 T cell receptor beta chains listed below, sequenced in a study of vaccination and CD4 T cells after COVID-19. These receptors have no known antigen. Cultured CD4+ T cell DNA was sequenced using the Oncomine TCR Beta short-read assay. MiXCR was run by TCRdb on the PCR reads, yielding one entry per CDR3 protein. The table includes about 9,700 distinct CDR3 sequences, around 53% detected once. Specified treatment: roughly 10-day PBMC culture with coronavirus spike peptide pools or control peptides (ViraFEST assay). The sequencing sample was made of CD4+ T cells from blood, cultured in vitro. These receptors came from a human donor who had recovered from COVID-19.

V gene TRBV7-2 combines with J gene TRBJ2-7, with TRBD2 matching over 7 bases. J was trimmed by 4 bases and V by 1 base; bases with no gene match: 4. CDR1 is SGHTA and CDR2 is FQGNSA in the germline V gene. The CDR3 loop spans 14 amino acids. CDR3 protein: CASSLGRGRYEQYF. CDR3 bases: TGTGCCAGCAGCTTAGGGCGGGGGAGATACGAGCAGTACTTC.

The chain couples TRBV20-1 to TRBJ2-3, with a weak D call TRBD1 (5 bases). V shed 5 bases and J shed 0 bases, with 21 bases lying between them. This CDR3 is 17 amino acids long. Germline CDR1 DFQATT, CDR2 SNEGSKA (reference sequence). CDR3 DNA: TGCAGTGCTTTACAGGTGGTCAAGCCAACTAGCACAGATACGCAGTATTTT. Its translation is CSALQVVKPTSTDTQYF.

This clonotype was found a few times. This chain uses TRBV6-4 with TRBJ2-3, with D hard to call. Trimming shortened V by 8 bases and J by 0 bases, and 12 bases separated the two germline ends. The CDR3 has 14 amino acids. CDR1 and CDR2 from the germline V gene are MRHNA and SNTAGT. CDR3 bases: TGTGCCAGCCCGCGTGCTGGGAGCACAGATACGCAGTATTTT. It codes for CASPRAGSTDTQYF.

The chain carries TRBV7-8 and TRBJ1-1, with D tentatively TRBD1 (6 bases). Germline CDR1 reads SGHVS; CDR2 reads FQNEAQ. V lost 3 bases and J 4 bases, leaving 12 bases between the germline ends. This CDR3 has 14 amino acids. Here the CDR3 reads CASSFRWGATEAFF. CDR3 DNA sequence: TGTGCCAGCAGCTTTCGTTGGGGGGCCACTGAAGCTTTCTTT.

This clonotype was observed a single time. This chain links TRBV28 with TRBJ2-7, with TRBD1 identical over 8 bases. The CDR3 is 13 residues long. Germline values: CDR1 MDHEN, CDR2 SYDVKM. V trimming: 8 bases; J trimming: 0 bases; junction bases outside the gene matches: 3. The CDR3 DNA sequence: TGTGCCAGCCGGGACAGGACCTCCTACGAGCAGTACTTC. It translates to CASRDRTSYEQYF. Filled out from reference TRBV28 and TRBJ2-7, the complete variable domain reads DVKVTQSSRYLVKRTGEKVFLECVQDMDHENMFWYRQDPGLGLRLIYFSYDVKMKEKGDIPEGYSVSREKKERFSLILESASTNQTSMYLCASRDRTSYEQYFGPGTRLTVT.

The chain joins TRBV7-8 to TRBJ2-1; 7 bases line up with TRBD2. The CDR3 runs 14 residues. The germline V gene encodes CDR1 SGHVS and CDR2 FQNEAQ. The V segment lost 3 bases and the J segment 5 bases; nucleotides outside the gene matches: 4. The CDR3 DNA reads TGTGCCAGCAGCTTGGTCAGCGGGAACAATGAGCAGTTCTTC. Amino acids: CASSLVSGNNEQFF.

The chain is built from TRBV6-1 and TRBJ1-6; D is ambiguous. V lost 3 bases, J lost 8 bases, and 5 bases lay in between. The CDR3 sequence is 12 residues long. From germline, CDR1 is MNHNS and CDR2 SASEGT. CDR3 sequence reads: CASSESYSPLHF. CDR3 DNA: TGTGCCAGCAGTGAGTCGTATTCACCCCTCCACTTT.